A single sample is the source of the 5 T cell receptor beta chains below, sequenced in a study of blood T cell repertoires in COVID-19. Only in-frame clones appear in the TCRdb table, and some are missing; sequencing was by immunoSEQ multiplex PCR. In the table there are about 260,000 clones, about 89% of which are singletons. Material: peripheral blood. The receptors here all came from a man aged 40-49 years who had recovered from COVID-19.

Written as DNA, the CDR3 is TGTGCCAGCAGTTTATCGTGGGCCCATGGCTACACCTTC. Translated: CASSLSWAHGYTF. The chain combines TRBV27 with TRBJ1-2; D call uncertain. CDR3 length equals 13 residues. CDR1 and CDR2 (germline): MNHEY, SMNVEV (reference sequence). Trimming shortened V by 0 bases and J by 6 bases, and 8 bases separated the two germline ends.

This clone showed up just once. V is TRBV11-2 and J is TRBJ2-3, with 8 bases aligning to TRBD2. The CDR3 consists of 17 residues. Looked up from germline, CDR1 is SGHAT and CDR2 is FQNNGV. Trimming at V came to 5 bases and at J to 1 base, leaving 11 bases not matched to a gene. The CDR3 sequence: CASSPNGLAWGTDTQYF. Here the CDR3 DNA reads TGTGCCAGCAGCCCAAACGGACTAGCTTGGGGCACAGATACGCAGTATTTT.

The CDR3 DNA reads TGCACCAGCAGCTCCTCGACTAGCGGGGGGTTCAATGAGCAGTTCTTC. Translating gives CTSSSSTSGGFNEQFF. The chain links TRBV1 to TRBJ2-1; the table assigns TRBD2, which was not confirmed against the DNA. TRBV1 is a pseudogene locus. The CDR3 spans 16 residues.

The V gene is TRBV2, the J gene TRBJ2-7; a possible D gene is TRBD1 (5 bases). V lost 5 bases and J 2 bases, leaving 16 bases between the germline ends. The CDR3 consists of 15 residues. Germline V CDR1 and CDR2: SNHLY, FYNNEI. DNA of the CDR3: TGTGCCAGCAGTCCCGGTCAGGGTCGAACCTACGAGCAGTACTTC. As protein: CASSPGQGRTYEQYF.

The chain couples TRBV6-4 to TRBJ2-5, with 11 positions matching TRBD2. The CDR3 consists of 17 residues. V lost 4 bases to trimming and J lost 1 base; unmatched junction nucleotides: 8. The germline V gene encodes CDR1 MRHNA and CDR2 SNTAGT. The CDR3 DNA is TGTGCCAGCAGTGTTAGTATAGCGGGAGGGTCCCAAGAGACCCAGTACTTC. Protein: CASSVSIAGGSQETQYF.